A single TCR beta chain is shown here with its context. Germline V gives CDR1 MNHNS, CDR2 SASEGT. The CDR3 extends over 18 amino acids. The sample comes from a study of T cells expressing NK-cell markers. After re-calling the 5' RACE reads, TCRdb lists one entry per CDR3 protein, DNA absent. The sample data list some 340,000 distinct CDR3 sequences. This sequence joins TRBV6-1 and TRBJ2-3; TCRdb designates TRBD2, a call that cannot be tested without DNA. Sequencing was performed on blood T cells: a sorted CD56 or NKG2C T cell subset, CD4+ or CD8+ T cells, or bulk PBMC T cells (not recorded which). The receptor comes from a man aged 18-70 years in good health. This chain's CDR3 is CASRKLAGGRASTDTQYF.